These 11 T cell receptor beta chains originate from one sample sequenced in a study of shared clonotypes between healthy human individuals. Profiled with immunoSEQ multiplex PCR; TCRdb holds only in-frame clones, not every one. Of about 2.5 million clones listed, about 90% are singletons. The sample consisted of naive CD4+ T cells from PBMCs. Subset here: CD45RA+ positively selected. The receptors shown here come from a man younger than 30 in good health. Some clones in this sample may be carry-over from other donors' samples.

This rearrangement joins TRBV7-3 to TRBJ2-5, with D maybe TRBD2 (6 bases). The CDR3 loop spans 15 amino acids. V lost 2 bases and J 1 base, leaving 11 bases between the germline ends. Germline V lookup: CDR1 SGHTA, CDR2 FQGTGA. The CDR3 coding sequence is TGTGCCAGCAGCTTAGCGGGATCCCCCCAAGAGACCCAGTACTTC. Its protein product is CASSLAGSPQETQYF.

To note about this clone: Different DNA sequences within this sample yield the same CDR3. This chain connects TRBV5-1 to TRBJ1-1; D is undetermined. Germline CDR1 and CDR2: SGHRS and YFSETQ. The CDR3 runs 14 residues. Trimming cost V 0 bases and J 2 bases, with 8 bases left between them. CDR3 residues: CASSLATENTEAFF. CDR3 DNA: TGCGCCAGCAGCTTGGCCACAGAAAACACTGAAGCTTTCTTT.

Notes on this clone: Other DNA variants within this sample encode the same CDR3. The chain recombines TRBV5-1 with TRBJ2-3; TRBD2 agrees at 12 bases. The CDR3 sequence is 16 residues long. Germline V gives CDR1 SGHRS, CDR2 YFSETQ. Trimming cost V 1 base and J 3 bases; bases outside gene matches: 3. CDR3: CASSLRLAGGTDTQYF. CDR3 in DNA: TGCGCCAGCAGCTTGAGGCTAGCGGGAGGGACAGATACGCAGTATTTT.

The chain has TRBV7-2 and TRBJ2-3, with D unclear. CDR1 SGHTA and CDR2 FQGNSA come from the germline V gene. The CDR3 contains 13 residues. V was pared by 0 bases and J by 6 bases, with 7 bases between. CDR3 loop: CASSLAVRDTQYF. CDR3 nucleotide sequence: TGTGCCAGCAGCTTAGCGGTCCGGGATACGCAGTATTTT.

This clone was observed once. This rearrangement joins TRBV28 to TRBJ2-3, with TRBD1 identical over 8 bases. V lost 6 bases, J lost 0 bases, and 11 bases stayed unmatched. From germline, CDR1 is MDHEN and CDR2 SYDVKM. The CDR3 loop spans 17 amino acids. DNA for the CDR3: TGTGCCAGCAGCTTCCGTTGGGGGGACAGGAGCACAGATACGCAGTATTTT. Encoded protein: CASSFRWGDRSTDTQYF.

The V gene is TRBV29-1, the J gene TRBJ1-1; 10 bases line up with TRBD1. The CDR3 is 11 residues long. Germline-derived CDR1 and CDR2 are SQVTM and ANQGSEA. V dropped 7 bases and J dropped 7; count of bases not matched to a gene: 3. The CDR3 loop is CSGQGAIEAFF. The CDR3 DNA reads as TGCAGCGGACAGGGGGCAATTGAAGCTTTCTTT. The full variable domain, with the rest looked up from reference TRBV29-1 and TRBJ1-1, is SAVISQKPSRDICQRGTSLTIQCQVDSQVTMMFWYRQQPGQSLTLIATANQGSEATYESGFVIDKFPISRPNLTFSTLTVSNMSPEDSSIYLCSGQGAIEAFFGQGTRLTVV.

The CDR3 coding sequence is TGTGCCAGCAGTGAAGTCGTTGGCAGCTACGGGGAGCAGTACTTC. This encodes CASSEVVGSYGEQYF. The chain recombines TRBV2 with TRBJ2-7; D is uncertain. The germline gives CDR1 SNHLY, CDR2 FYNNEI. CDR3 length: 15 residues. V lost 1 base to trimming and J lost 7 bases, with 17 bases between them.

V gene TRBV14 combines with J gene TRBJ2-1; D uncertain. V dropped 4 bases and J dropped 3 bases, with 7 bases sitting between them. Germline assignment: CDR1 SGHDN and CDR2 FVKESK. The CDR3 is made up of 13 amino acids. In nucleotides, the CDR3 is TGTGCCAGCAGCCTTGGGGTCTACAATGAGCAGTTCTTC. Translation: CASSLGVYNEQFF.

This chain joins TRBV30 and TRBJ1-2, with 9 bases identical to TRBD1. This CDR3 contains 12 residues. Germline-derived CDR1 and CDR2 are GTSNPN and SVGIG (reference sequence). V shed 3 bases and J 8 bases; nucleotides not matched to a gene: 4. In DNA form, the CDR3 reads TGTGCCTGGAGGTTGACAGGGGGAGGCTACACCTTC. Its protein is CAWRLTGGGYTF.

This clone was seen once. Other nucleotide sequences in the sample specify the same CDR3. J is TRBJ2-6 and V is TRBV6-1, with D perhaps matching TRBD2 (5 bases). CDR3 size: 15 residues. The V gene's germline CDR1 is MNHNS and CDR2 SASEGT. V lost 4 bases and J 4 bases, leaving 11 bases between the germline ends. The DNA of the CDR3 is TGTGCCAGCAGTGTGGGGAGTTCGGGGGCCAACGTCCTGACTTTC. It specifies CASSVGSSGANVLTF.

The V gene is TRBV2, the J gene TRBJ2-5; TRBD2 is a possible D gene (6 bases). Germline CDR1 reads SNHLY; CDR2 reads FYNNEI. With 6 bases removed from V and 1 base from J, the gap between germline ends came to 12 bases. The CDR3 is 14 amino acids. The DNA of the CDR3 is TGTGCCAGCAGAAGGGGACTGGCCCAAGAGACCCAGTACTTC. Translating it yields CASRRGLAQETQYF.